The present TCR beta chain was sequenced within a study of blood T cell repertoires in COVID-19. Study information: Nucleic acid was either cDNA or gDNA, and it came from T cells, B-cell-depleted T cells, or PBMCs.

How the authors handled the data: For nucleated cells, counts were estimated from reference gene primer amplification. The repertoire was sequenced with immunoSEQ multiplex PCR; TCRdb's copy has only in-frame clones and lacks some. The D gene and trimming were derived from the DNA, and the V and J assignments and clone size from that table. The sample has 260,000 or so clones, over 70% seen once. Germline values: CDR1 SGHNT, CDR2 YYREEE (reference sequence). Trimming removed 2 bases at V and 2 bases at J, with 15 bases between. This CDR3 has 16 amino acids. Material for sequencing was peripheral blood. The receptor comes from a human donor in a cohort sampled during active COVID-19. This sequence joins TRBV5-4 and TRBJ2-3, with D possibly TRBD2 on 5 matching bases. The CDR3 protein is CASSFGVAGLTDTQYF. CDR3 bases: TGTGCCAGCAGCTTCGGGGTGGCGGGCCTCACAGATACGCAGTATTTT.